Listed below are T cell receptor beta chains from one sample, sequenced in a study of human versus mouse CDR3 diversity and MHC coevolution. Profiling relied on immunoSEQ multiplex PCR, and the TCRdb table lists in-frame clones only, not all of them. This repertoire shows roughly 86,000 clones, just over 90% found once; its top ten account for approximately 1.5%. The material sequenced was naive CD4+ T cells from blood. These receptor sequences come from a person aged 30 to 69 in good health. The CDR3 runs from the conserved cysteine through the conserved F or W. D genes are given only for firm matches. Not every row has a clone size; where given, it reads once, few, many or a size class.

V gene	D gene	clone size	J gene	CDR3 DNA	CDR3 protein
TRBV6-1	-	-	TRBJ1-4	TGTGCCAGCAGGGAGCACAATGAAAAACTGTTTTTT	CASREHNEKLFF
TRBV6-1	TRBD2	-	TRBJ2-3	TGTGCCAGCAGTGAATCAGGACTAGCGGGCGGCACAGATACGCAGTATTTT	CASSESGLAGGTDTQYF
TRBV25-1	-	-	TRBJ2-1	TGTGCCAGCAGTGCCTACCTCAACAATGAGCAGTTCTTC	CASSAYLNNEQFF
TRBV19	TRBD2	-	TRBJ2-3	TGTGCCAGTAGTATCCTTCGACTAGCGGGAGAAGATACGCAGTATTTT	CASSILRLAGEDTQYF
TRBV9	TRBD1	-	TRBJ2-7	TGTGCCAGCAGCAGGGGAGCCGGGACAGGGAACGAGCAGTACTTC	CASSRGAGTGNEQYF
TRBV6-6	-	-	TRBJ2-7	TGTGCCAGCAGTTCGACAGGACACAGCTCCTACGAGCAGTACTTC	CASSSTGHSSYEQYF
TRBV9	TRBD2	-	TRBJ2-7	TGTGCCAGCAGCGTAGCTACGGGGGGGGAATACGAGCAGTACTTC	CASSVATGGEYEQYF
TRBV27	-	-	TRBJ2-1	TGTGCCAGCAGTTTAGGGCTTTACTACAATGAGCAGTTCTTC	CASSLGLYYNEQFF
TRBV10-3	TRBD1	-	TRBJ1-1	TGTGCCATCAGTCCGGGACAGATGAACACTGAAGCTTTCTTT	CAISPGQMNTEAFF
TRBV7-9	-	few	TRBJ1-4	TGTGCCAGCACTTCGGGGGGCTCTAATGAAAAACTGTTTTTT	CASTSGGSNEKLFF
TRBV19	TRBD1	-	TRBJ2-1	TGTGCCAGTGGGACAGGGCCTAATGAGCAGTTCTTC	CASGTGPNEQFF
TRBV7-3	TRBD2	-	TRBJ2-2	TGTGCCAGCAGCTTTAGCGGGAGTGGCACCGGGGAGCTGTTTTTT	CASSFSGSGTGELFF
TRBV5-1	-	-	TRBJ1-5	TGCGCCAGCAGCTTCGCCGCGGGTAGCAATCAGCCCCAGCATTTT	CASSFAAGSNQPQHF
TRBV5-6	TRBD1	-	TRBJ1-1	TGTGCCAGCAGCCTGACAGGGGTGGGGTCTGAAGCTTTCTTT	CASSLTGVGSEAFF
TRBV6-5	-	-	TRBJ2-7	TGTGCCAGCAGTTACTCGACAGGCTTTACCTACGAGCAGTACTTC	CASSYSTGFTYEQYF
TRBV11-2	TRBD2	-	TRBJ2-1	TGTGCCAGCGGGAGGGCGCAGGCAAACAATGAGCAGTTCTTC	CASGRAQANNEQFF
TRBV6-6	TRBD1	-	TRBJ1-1	TGTGCCAGCAGTGCCAGGGGGTTGAACCTGAACACTGAAGCTTTCTTT	CASSARGLNLNTEAFF
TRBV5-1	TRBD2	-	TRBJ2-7	TGCGCCAGCAGCTTCATAGCGGGAGGGCCGAGGTCCTACGAGCAGTACTTC	CASSFIAGGPRSYEQYF
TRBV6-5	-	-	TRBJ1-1	TGTGCCAGCACGTGGGCTTCGAACACTGAAGCTTTCTTT	CASTWASNTEAFF
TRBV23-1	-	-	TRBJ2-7	TGCGCCAGCAGTCAATCGAGGCCGATCCGTCTCGAGCAGTACTTC	CASSQSRPIRLEQYF
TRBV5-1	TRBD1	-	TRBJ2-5	TGCGCCAGCAGTACGATCCGGGACAGGGGGCGAGAGACCCAGTACTTC	CASSTIRDRGRETQYF
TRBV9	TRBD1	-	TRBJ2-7	TGTGCCAGCAGCGTAGATTGGGACAGGGGCTCCTACGAGCAGTACTTC	CASSVDWDRGSYEQYF
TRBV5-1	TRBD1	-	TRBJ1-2	TGCGCCAGCAGCTTGGGGGGAACAGGGGCGCATTATGGCTACACCTTC	CASSLGGTGAHYGYTF
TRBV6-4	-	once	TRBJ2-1	TGTGCCAGCAGTGACTCGCTAACTAGTTCTGTCAAACCGAGCGAGCAGTTCTTC	CASSDSLTSSVKPSEQFF
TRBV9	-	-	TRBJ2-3	TGTGCCAGCAGCGTAGCCCCCCTAGCGGATACGCAGTATTTT	CASSVAPLADTQYF
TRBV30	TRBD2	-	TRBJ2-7	TGTGCCTGGAGTGTCAGGGTATTGTCTAGCGGGACCTTTGACCCCTACGAGCAGTACTTC	CAWSVRVLSSGTFDPYEQYF
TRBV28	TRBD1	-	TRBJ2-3	TGTGCCAGCAGTCCGGGACAGGGAACAGATACGCAGTATTTT	CASSPGQGTDTQYF
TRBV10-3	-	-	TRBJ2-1	TGTGCCATCAGTGGGGACTTGTCTGAGCAGTTCTTC	CAISGDLSEQFF
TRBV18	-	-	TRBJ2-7	TGTGCCAGCTCCGTGGGGCCAGGGATCTACGAGCAGTACTTC	CASSVGPGIYEQYF
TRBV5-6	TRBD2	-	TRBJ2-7	TGTGCCAGCACGAATTGGGGACTAGCGGGGACCTACGAGCAGTACTTC	CASTNWGLAGTYEQYF
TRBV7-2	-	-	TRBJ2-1	TGTGCCAGCAGCCCCTGGCAGGGTGACAATGAGCAGTTCTTC	CASSPWQGDNEQFF
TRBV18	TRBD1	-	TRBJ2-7	TGTGCCAGCTCACCTAACAGGGGGGACTCCTACGAGCAGTACTTC	CASSPNRGDSYEQYF
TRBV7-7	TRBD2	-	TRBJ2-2	TGTGCCAGCAGCGCCCTAGCGGCGAACACCGGGGAGCTGTTTTTT	CASSALAANTGELFF
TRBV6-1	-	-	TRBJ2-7	TGTGCCAGCAGTCACACCCAGTTCTCCTACGAGCAGTACTTC	CASSHTQFSYEQYF
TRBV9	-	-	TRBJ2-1	TGTGCCAGCAGCCAAACCGGGTCCCAGGGGAATGAGCAGTTCTTC	CASSQTGSQGNEQFF
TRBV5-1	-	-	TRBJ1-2	TGCGCCAGCAGCAAGGAGAGCGTCAACTATGGCTACACCTTC	CASSKESVNYGYTF
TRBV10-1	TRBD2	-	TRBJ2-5	TGCGCCAGCACCCTTATGGAGCGGGACGGCGTCCAAGAGACCCAGTACTTC	CASTLMERDGVQETQYF
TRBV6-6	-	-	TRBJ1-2	TGTGCCAGCAGTGTCGAGGAAGGTGGCTACACCTTC	CASSVEEGGYTF
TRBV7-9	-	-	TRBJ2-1	TGTGCCAGCAGCGCAGGACAGAAATACAATGAGCAGTTCTTC	CASSAGQKYNEQFF
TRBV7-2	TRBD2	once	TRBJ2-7	TGTGCCAGCAGCTTAACTAGCGGGGGACGGGAGCAGTACTTC	CASSLTSGGREQYF
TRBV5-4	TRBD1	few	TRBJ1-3	TGTGCCAGCAGCCGTAGGACAGGGGGATCTGGAAACACCATATATTTT	CASSRRTGGSGNTIYF
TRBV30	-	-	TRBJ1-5	TGTGCCTGGAGTACGACCCAGGGATACAATCAGCCCCAGCATTTT	CAWSTTQGYNQPQHF
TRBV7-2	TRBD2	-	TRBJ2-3	TGTGCCAGCAGGGATAGCGGGAACACAGATACGCAGTATTTT	CASRDSGNTDTQYF
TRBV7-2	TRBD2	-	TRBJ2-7	TGTGCCAGCAGCTTAGCCCCAGCGGGGGGGACCTCCGAGCAGTACTTC	CASSLAPAGGTSEQYF